This TCR beta chain comes out of a study of OX40 agonist ivuxolimab in advanced cancers. Overall study context: Previous treatment with anti-PD-1, anti-PD-L1 or anti-CTLA-4 therapy was allowed; over 35% had received some.

Measured with immunoSEQ multiplex PCR; TCRdb has only the in-frame clones, and not every one. The sample has fewer than 90,000 clones, about 93% seen once. Trimming cost V 2 bases and J 1 base, with 5 bases left between them. Per germline, CDR1 MNHEY and CDR2 SMNVEV (reference sequence). This CDR3 has 14 amino acids. Material: CD4+ or CD8+ T cells sorted from blood, obtained in a trial of the OX40 agonist ivuxolimab. The TCR comes from an adult with an advanced solid tumor such as melanoma, head and neck, liver or kidney cancer. The chain links TRBV27 to TRBJ2-2; D gene ambiguous. Here the CDR3 reads CASSLGLNTGELFF. The CDR3, as DNA: TGTGCCAGCAGTTTAGGTCTGAACACCGGGGAGCTGTTTTTT.